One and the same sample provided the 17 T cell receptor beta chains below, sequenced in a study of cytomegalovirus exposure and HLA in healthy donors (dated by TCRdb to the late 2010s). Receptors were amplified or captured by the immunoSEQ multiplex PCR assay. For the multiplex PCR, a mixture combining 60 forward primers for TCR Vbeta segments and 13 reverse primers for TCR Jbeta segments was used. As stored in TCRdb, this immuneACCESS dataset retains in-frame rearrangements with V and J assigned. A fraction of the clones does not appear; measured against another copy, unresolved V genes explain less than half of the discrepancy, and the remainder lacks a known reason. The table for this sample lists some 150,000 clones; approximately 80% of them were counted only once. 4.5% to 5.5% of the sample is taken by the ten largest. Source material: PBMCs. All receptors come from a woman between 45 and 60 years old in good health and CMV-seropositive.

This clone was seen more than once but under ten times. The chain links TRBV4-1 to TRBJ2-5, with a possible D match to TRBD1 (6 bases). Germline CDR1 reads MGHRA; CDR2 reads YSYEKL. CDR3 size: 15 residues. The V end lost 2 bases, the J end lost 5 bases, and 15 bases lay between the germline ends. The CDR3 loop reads CASSQKQGLKETQYF. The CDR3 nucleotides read TGCGCCAGCAGCCAAAAACAGGGATTAAAGGAGACCCAGTACTTC.

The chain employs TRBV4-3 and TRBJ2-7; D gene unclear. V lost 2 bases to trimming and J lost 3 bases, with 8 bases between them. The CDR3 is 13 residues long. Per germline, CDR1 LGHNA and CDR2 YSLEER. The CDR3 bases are TGCGCCAGCAGCCAACGGCTAGACTACGAGCAGTACTTC. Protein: CASSQRLDYEQYF.

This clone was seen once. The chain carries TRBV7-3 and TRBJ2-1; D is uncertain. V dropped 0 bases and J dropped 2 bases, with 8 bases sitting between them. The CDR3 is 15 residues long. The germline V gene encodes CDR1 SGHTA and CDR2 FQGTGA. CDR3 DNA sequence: TGTGCCAGCAGCTTAACACGGTCGCCCTACAATGAGCAGTTCTTC. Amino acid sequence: CASSLTRSPYNEQFF.

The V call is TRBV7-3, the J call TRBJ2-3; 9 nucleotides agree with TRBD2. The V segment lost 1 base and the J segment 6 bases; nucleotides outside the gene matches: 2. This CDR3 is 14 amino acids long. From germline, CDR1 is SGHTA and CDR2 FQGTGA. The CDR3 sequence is CASSLMGTSDTQYF. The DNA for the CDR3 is TGTGCCAGCAGCTTAATGGGGACTAGCGATACGCAGTATTTT.

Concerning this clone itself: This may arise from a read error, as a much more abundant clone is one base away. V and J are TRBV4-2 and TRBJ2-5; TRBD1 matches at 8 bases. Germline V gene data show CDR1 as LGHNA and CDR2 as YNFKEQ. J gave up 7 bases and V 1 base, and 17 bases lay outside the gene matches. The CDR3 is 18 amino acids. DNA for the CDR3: TGTGCCAGCAGCCAAGCAGTAACGACAGGGGCTAGATGGGTGACCCAGTACTTC. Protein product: CASSQAVTTGARWVTQYF.

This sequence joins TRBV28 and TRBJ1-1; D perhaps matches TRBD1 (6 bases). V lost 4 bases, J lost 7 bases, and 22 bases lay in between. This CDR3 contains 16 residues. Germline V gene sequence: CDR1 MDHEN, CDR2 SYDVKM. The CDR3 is CASSSRQAASYREAFF. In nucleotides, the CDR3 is TGTGCCAGCAGTTCTCGACAGGCGGCGAGCTACCGTGAAGCTTTCTTT.

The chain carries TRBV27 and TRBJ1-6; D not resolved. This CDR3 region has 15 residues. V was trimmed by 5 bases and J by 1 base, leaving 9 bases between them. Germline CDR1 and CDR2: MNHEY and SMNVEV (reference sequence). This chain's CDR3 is CASSIRDSYNSPLHF. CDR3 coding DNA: TGTGCCAGCAGTATCCGGGATTCCTATAATTCACCCCTCCACTTT.

This CDR3 is CASSDHMSNQPQHF. CDR3 sequence (DNA): TGTGCCAGCAGTGACCACATGAGCAATCAGCCCCAGCATTTT. The chain uses TRBV25-1 and TRBJ1-5; D uncertain. This CDR3 region has 14 residues. Germline V gives CDR1 MGHDK, CDR2 SYGVNS. Trimming stripped 3 bases from V and 1 base from J, with 7 bases between.

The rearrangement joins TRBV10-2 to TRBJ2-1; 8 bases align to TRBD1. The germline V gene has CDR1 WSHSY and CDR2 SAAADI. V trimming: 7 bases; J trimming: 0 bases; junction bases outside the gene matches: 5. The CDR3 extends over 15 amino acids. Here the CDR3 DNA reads TGCGCCAGCATACCCGACAGGGGCTCCTACAATGAGCAGTTCTTC. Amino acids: CASIPDRGSYNEQFF.

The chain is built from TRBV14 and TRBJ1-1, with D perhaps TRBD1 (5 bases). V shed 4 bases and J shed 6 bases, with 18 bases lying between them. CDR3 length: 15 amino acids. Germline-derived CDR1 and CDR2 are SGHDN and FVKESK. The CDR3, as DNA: TGTGCCAGCAGCCTAGGACAATATAACACAGCTGAAGCTTTCTTT. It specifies CASSLGQYNTAEAFF.

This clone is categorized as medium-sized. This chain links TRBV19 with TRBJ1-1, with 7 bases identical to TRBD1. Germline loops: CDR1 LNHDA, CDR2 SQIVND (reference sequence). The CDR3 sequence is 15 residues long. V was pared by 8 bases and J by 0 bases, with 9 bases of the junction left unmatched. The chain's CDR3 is CASYSGTVMNTEAFF. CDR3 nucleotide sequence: TGTGCCAGTTACTCCGGGACAGTGATGAACACTGAAGCTTTCTTT.

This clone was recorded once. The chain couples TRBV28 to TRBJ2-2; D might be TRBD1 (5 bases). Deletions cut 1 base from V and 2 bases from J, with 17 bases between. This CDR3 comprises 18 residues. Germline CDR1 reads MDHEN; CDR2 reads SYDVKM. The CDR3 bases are TGTGCCAGCAGTTTATTCCGATGGGGCAGGCAAAACACCGGGGAGCTGTTTTTT. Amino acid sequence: CASSLFRWGRQNTGELFF.

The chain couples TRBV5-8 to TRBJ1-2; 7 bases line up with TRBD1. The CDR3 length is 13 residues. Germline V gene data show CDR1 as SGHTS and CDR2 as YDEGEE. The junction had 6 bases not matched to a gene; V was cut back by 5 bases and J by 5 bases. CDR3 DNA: TGTGCCAGCAGGGACAGGCGGCCTTATGGCTACACCTTC. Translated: CASRDRRPYGYTF.

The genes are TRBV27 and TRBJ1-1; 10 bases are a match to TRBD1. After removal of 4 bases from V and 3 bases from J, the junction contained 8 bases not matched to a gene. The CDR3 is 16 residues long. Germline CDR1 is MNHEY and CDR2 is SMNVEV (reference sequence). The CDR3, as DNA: TGTGCCAGCAGTTCCGGGACAGGGGAGCCCGACACTGAAGCTTTCTTT. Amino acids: CASSSGTGEPDTEAFF.

As DNA, the CDR3 is TGTGCCAGCAGCCGGACTAGCGGGGGGGCAAAGACCTACGAGCAGTACTTC. This gives the protein CASSRTSGGAKTYEQYF. The rearrangement joins TRBV7-2 to TRBJ2-7; 15 nucleotides align to TRBD2. V dropped 5 bases and J dropped 2; count of bases not matched to a gene: 7. The CDR3 spans 17 residues. CDR1 is SGHTA, CDR2 FQGNSA, per germline.

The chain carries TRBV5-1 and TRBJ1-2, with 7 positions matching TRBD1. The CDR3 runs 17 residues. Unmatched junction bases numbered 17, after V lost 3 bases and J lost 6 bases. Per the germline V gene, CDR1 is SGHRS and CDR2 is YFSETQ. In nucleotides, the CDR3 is TGCGCCAGCAGCTACCGTGGGGTAACACAGGGGACCCATGGCTACACCTTC. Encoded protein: CASSYRGVTQGTHGYTF.

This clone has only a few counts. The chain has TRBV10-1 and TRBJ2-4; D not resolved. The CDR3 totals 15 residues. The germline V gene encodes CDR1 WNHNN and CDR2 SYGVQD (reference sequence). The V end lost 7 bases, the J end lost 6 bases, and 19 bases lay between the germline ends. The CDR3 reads CASMRNDASRNIQYF. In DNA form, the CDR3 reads TGCGCCAGCATGAGGAATGACGCTTCTCGAAACATTCAGTACTTC.